What follows are 5 T cell receptor beta chains derived from one specimen sequenced in a study of cytotoxic CD8 clonotypes in ibrutinib-treated CLL. Clones were read by immunoSEQ multiplex PCR, and TCRdb kept only the in-frame ones, dropping some. The sample has roughly 54,000 clones, around three fifths seen once. The source was PBMCs, collected after 24 months of ibrutinib treatment. These receptors were obtained from a human donor with chronic lymphocytic leukemia.

This clone showed up many times. The CDR3 DNA sequence: TGTGCCGTCGGCCCGGGGCCCCAGGGGACTAATGAAAAACTGTTTTTT. Translation: CAVGPGPQGTNEKLFF. The chain combines TRBV7-9 with TRBJ1-4, with a weak D call TRBD1 (6 bases). Trimming removed 11 bases at V and 2 bases at J, with 21 bases between. This CDR3 is 16 amino acids long. Germline CDR1 reads SEHNR; CDR2 reads FQNEAQ (reference sequence). The whole variable domain, filled in from reference TRBV7-9 and TRBJ1-4, reads DTGVSQNPRHKITKRGQNVTFRCDPISEHNRLYWYRQTLGQGPEFLTYFQNEAQLEKSRLLSDRFSAERPKGSFSTLEIQRTEQGDSAMYLCAVGPGPQGTNEKLFFGSGTQLSVL.

The chain has TRBV11-2 and TRBJ2-2; D is undetermined. Germline CDR1 and CDR2: SGHAT and FQNNGV. V gave up 7 bases and J gave up 1 base, with 10 bases separating them. The CDR3 has 14 residues. CDR3 DNA sequence: TGTGCCAGCACCCACCCGGAGAACACCGGGGAGCTGTTTTTT. This gives the protein CASTHPENTGELFF.

The chain uses TRBV6-5 and TRBJ1-5; D gene ambiguous. Germline V gene lookup returns CDR1 MNHEY and CDR2 SVGAGI. V lost 6 bases and J 2 bases, leaving 8 bases between the germline ends. The CDR3 spans 13 residues. The DNA for the CDR3 is TGTGCCAGCAGGGGAATGGGCAATCAGCCCCAGCATTTT. It encodes CASRGMGNQPQHF.

This clone was seen a handful of times. The chain joins TRBV2 to TRBJ2-7; D unresolved. The CDR3 runs to 10 residues. Trimming stripped 3 bases from V and 3 bases from J, with 0 bases between. Germline CDR1 and CDR2: SNHLY and FYNNEI. CDR3 DNA sequence: TGTGCCAGCAGTGACTACGAGCAGTACTTC. Its translation is CASSDYEQYF.

The chain recombines TRBV5-1 with TRBJ2-2; D remains ambiguous. The ends were cut back, 5 bases at V and 1 base at J, with 3 bases in the middle. The CDR3 length is 12 residues. The germline V gene encodes CDR1 SGHRS and CDR2 YFSETQ. Here the CDR3 DNA reads TGCGCCAGCAGTATGAACACCGGGGAGCTGTTTTTT. Its translation is CASSMNTGELFF.